The present TCR beta chain was sequenced within a study of STAT3 mutations in large granular lymphocyte leukemia (dated by TCRdb to about 2019). For the study in its entirety: In roughly half of the longitudinally sequenced T-LGLL patients, canonical activating STAT3 mutations were detected. More than half of T-LGLL patients received one or more immunosuppressive therapy regimens, with hematologic response in around 43% of those treated. Patients with T-cell large granular lymphocyte leukemia underwent serial deep sequencing of TCRbeta CDR3 and STAT3 to reconstruct clonal hierarchy and dynamics. More than 15 representative T-LGLL cases were selected from an initial cohort of about 200 LGL patients for longitudinal TCRbeta and STAT3 sequencing. A couple of patients with natural killer LGL leukemia were also sequenced longitudinally as controls within the study. Each patient was sequenced at an average of about 4.1 time points, ranging from 2 to 8 samplings.

From the germline V gene (reference sequence), CDR1 is LNHDA and CDR2 is SQIVND. The CDR3, from cysteine to phenylalanine, totals 13 residues. Of all the DNA, just the CDR3 is kept, 39 bases in frame from base 1. Germline trimming: 6 bases from V, 5 bases from J; junction bases outside gene matches: 3. TCRbeta libraries were sequenced on an Illumina MiSeq, averaging around 41,000 productive templates per sample. Multiplex PCR amplification was used to generate TCRbeta CDR3 libraries with the immunoSEQ assay. On the authors' methods: Following a previously defined approach, repertoire diversity was calculated, and values close to 0 point to extremely monoclonal samples. The source is immuneACCESS, and TCRdb retained only in-frame sequences with V and J called. Part of the clones is not carried over; for the studies checked, unresolved V genes explain less than half of this, and the remainder is unexplained. The D gene and trimming were derived from the DNA, and the V and J assignments and clone size from that table. This sample is represented by about 39,000 clones; roughly three quarters of them were singletons. The ten largest clones represent about 0.45% of the sample.

This clone was recorded once. Its antigen remains undetermined. No qualities accompany the bases; no much larger clone lies one base away. General findings and caveats noted by the study authors: Because no samples were available when a clone first appeared, clonal expansion had to be inferred from samplings taken at other points. In 6 of 18 patients, TCR clonotype switching occurred after therapy, and every newly emerging clone was STAT3 wild type. Variable intervals between samplings and differing treatment regimens complicated linking therapy response to changes in TCR clonal burden. At least one immunodominant TCRbeta clonotype was identified in every T-LGLL patient, and multiple immunodominant subclonotypes were identified in about half of the T-LGLL patients. Because codominant clonotypes persisted in some patients, a small but highly pathogenic clone may have been missed. In several patients, dominant TCR clone burden exceeded STAT3 mutant burden, suggesting STAT3 mutation arose secondarily within a pre-expanded clone.

The same DNA, extracted from blood mononuclear cells, served for both TCR sequencing and STAT3 sequencing. The rearrangement combines TRBV19 with TRBJ1-1; TRBD1 lines up with 10 middle nucleotides. The TCR sequence derives from a human donor with T large granular lymphocyte leukemia. Some clones in this sample may be carry-over from other donors' samples. Sequencing was done on a sample of PBMCs. In nucleotides, the sequence is TGTGCCAGTAGGGACAGGGGGGAAACTGAAGCTTTCTTT. Protein translation: CASRDRGETEAFF.